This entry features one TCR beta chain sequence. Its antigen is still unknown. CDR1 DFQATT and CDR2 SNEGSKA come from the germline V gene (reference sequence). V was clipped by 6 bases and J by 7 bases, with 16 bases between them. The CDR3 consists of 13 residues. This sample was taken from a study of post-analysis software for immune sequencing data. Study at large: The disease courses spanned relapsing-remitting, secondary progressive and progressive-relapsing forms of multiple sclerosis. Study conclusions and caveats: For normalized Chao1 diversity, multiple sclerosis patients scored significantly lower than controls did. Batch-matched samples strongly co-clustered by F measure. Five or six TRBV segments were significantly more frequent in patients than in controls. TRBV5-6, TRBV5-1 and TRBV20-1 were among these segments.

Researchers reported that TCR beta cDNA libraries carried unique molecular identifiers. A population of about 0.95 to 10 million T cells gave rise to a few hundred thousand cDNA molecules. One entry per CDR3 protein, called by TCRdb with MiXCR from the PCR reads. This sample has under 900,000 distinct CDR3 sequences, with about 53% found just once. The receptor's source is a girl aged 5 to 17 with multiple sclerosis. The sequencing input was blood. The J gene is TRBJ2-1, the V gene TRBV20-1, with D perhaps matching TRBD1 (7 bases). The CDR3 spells CSAPSPGGNEQFF. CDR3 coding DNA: TGCAGTGCCCCGAGCCCAGGGGGGAATGAGCAGTTCTTC.